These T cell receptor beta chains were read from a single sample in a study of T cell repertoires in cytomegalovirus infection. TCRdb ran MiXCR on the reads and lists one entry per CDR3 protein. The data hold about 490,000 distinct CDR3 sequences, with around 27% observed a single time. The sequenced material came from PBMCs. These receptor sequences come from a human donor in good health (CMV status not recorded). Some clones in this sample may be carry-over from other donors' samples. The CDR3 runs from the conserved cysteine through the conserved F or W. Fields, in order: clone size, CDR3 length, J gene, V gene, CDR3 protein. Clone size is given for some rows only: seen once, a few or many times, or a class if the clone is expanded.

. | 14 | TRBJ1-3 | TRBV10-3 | CAIKGTDSGNTIYF
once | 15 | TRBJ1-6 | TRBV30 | CAWSGREPMNSPLHF
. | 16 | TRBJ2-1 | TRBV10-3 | CAISESAVSSYNEQFF
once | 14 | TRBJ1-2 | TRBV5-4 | CASSLPDSNYGYTF
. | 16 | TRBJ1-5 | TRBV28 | CASRPSGEGGRQPQHF
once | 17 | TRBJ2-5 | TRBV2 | CASSEPSGTPVRETQYF
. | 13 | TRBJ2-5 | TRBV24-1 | CATSGQHEETQYF
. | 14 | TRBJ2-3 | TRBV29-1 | CSVETRVSTDTQYF
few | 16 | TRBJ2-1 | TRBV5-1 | CASSLAGQGALNEQFF
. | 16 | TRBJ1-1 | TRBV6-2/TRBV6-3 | CASSYLSRVWSTEAFF
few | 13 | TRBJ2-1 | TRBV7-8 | CASSRDSNNEQFF
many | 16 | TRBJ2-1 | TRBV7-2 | CASSFVGQGIHNEQFF